The clone carrying this TCR beta chain showed up just a few times. Its target is unknown. This entry belongs to a study of T cells in Graves' hyperthyroidism and ophthalmopathy. Study conclusions and caveats: A model of 13 V-J pairs discriminated ophthalmopathy from stable hyperthyroidism.

Amplified regions were TCR beta CDR3 sequences from RNA transcripts. HTBI primers were employed in a first-round RT-PCR of the TCR CDR3. Via MiXCR, TCRdb re-called the multiplex PCR reads, giving one row per CDR3 protein. The table shows hundreds of thousands of distinct CDR3 sequences, with less than 15% occurring only once. Criteria for exclusion of patients were uncontrolled infection, other autoimmune disease, pregnancy or lactation. 9 to 10 ml fresh peripheral blood yielded the PBMCs. This CDR3 has 17 residues. The germline gives CDR1 GTSNPN, CDR2 SVGIG (reference sequence). V gave up 6 bases and J gave up 4 bases; unmatched junction bases: 13.

What was sequenced was blood. The TCR originated in a woman younger than 35 with Graves' hyperthyroidism. V is TRBV30 and J is TRBJ2-6; 9 bases map to TRBD1. In DNA form, the CDR3 reads TGTGCCTGCAGTCGGGACAGGGTCTCCTCCGGGGCCAACGTCCTGACTTTC. Translation: CACSRDRVSSGANVLTF. The full variable domain, its missing parts supplied by reference TRBV30 and TRBJ2-6, is SQTIHQWPATLVQPVGSPLSLECTVEGTSNPNLYWYRQAAGRGLQLLFYSVGIGQISSEVPQNLSASRPQDRQFILSSKKLLLSDSGFYLCACSRDRVSSGANVLTFGAGSRLTVL.